These T cell receptor beta chains were read from a single sample in a study of blood T cell repertoires in COVID-19. Sequenced by immunoSEQ multiplex PCR; TCRdb stores in-frame clones only, minus some. The sample holds approximately 120,000 clones; about 82% are singletons and the top ten take roughly 5.4%. The source material was peripheral blood. Source of these receptors: a human donor in a cohort sampled during active COVID-19. CDR3s include the opening cysteine and the closing phenylalanine or tryptophan. A D gene is named only where the DNA matches it firmly. Only some rows state a clone size, as once, few, many or a class for expanded clones.

d_gene	abundance	v_gene	j_gene	CDR3nt	CDR3aa
TRBD2	.	TRBV4-1	TRBJ2-5	TGCGCCAGCAGCCAGACCCGGGACGGGAGGGCCTATGGGGGGACCCAGTACTTC	CASSQTRDGRAYGGTQYF
.	.	TRBV30	TRBJ1-1	TGTGCCTGGAAGCAGGAATACACTGAAGCTTTCTTT	CAWKQEYTEAFF
TRBD1	once	TRBV19	TRBJ2-5	TGTGCCAGTTCCGGGACAGGGAAAGAGACCCAGTACTTC	CASSGTGKETQYF
.	.	TRBV7-2	TRBJ2-7	TGTGCCAGCAGCTTATTGGGACACCTGTCCTACGAGCAGTACTTC	CASSLLGHLSYEQYF
TRBD1	.	TRBV3-1/TRBV3-2	TRBJ2-7	TGTGCCAGCAGGTTGCAGGGGGCGGGCGAGCAGTACTTC	CASRLQGAGEQYF
.	.	TRBV9	TRBJ2-1	TGTGCCAGCAGCGTAGACCAGGGTTACAATGAGCAGTTCTTC	CASSVDQGYNEQFF
TRBD2	once	TRBV5-1	TRBJ2-1	TGCGCCAGCAGCTATATGGGACTAGCGGGGGTATACAATGAGCAGTTCTTC	CASSYMGLAGVYNEQFF
.	.	TRBV9	TRBJ1-1	TGTGCCAGCAGCCCTACTGCGGGGGGGGGCGGACTTGAAGCTTTCTTT	CASSPTAGGGGLEAFF
.	once	TRBV7-9	TRBJ2-5	TGTGCCAGCAGCTTAGTGATGCGAGAGACCCAGTACTTC	CASSLVMRETQYF
TRBD1	.	TRBV5-1	TRBJ2-7	TGCGCCAGCAGCTCCCGATCGGGAACAGGGGGTGTCGAGCAGTACTTC	CASSSRSGTGGVEQYF
TRBD1	.	TRBV6-2/TRBV6-3	TRBJ2-1	TGTGCCAGCAGTGGAATCGACCGGGACAGGGGATTTTATGAGCAGTTCTTC	CASSGIDRDRGFYEQFF
TRBD2	.	TRBV27	TRBJ2-1	TGTGCCAGCAGTTCCCCTCAGCGGGAGTTTATTAATGAGCAGTTCTTC	CASSSPQREFINEQFF
TRBD2	.	TRBV9	TRBJ2-7	TGTGCCAGCAGCGTGGGACTAGCGGAAAACTACGAGCAGTACTTC	CASSVGLAENYEQYF
TRBD1	.	TRBV19	TRBJ2-5	TGTGCCAGTAGTTCAAGGACAGGAGAAGTCCAAGAGACCCAGTACTTC	CASSSRTGEVQETQYF
.	.	TRBV21-1	TRBJ2-2	TGTGCCAGCAGCAAAGAGGGACATTACACCGGGGAGCTGTTTTTT	CASSKEGHYTGELFF
.	.	TRBV7-9	TRBJ2-5	TGTGCCAGCAAGTCCGAGGGTTGGGAGACCCAGTACTTC	CASKSEGWETQYF
.	.	TRBV6-2/TRBV6-3	TRBJ2-2	TGTGCCAGCAGTTACTTAGGGGGGGCCGGGGAGCTGTTTTTT	CASSYLGGAGELFF
.	.	TRBV6-1	TRBJ2-7	TGTGCCAGCAGTGTAGGCCCTTACGGAGGGTCCTACGAGCAGTACTTC	CASSVGPYGGSYEQYF
.	.	TRBV6-5	TRBJ2-7	TGTGCCAGCAGTATAGTTGGTGTGCAGTACTTC	CASSIVGVQYF
.	.	TRBV2	TRBJ2-6	TGTGCCACCAAGGGGCATCAAGGATGGGCACCCTCTGGGGCCAACGTCCTGACTTTC	CATKGHQGWAPSGANVLTF
.	.	TRBV30	TRBJ2-1	TGTGCCTGGAAAGGGAGAGTAAACAATGAGCAGTTCTTC	CAWKGRVNNEQFF
.	.	TRBV19	TRBJ1-1	TGTGCCAGTAGTATTGTAGGGGGGGACACTGAAGCTTTCTTT	CASSIVGGDTEAFF
TRBD2	.	TRBV10-2	TRBJ2-7	TGCGCCAGCAGTGAGGGGGAGCGGGAGGGCCGTGAGCAGTACTTC	CASSEGEREGREQYF
.	.	TRBV19	TRBJ2-3	TGTGCCAGTAGTAGGAGTAATAGCCACACAGATACGCAGTATTTT	CASSRSNSHTDTQYF
TRBD2	.	TRBV6-5	TRBJ2-1	TGTGCCAGCCCTACCTCTAGCGGGAGTTACAATGAGCAGTTCTTC	CASPTSSGSYNEQFF
.	.	TRBV5-1	TRBJ2-3	TGCGCCAGCAGAGGAGGGTATTCCGCAGATACGCAGTATTTT	CASRGGYSADTQYF
TRBD2	.	TRBV13	TRBJ2-7	TGTGCCAGCAGCTTAAGGCTAGCGGATAGGGACGAGCAGTACTTC	CASSLRLADRDEQYF
TRBD1	.	TRBV18	TRBJ2-7	TGTGCCAGCTCACCAAACGCTGAACGGGACAGGGTAAACTTC	CASSPNAERDRVNF
.	.	TRBV4-3	TRBJ1-1	TGCGCCAGCAGCCAAGATCGGGAACAGATGAACACTGAAGCTTTCTTT	CASSQDREQMNTEAFF
TRBD1	once	TRBV3-1/TRBV3-2	TRBJ2-7	TGTGCCAGCAGCGACAGGGCTGGCTCCTACGAGCAGTACTTC	CASSDRAGSYEQYF
.	.	TRBV20-1	TRBJ2-1	TGCAGTGCTAGTAAGGAGAGCGGTTACAATGAGCAGTTCTTC	CSASKESGYNEQFF